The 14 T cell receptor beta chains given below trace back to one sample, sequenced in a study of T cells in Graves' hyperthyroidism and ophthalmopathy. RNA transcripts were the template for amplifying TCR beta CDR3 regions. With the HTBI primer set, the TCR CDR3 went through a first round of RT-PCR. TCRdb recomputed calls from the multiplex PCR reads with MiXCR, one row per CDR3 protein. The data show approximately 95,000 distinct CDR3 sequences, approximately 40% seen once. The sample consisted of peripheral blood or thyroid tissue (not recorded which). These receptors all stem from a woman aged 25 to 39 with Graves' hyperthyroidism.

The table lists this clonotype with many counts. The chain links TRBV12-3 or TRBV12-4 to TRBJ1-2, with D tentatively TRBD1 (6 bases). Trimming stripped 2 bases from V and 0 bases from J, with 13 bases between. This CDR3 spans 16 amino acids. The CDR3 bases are TGTGCCAGCAGTTTATTCCCGACAGGTTCTAACTATGGCTACACCTTC. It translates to CASSLFPTGSNYGYTF.

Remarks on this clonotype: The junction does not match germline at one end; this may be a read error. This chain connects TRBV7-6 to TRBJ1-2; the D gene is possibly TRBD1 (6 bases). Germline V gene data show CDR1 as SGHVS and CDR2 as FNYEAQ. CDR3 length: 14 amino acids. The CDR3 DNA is TGTGCCAGCAGCTTAGATTGGAATGGGGGCGGCTGCACCTTT. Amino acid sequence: CASSLDWNGGGCTF.

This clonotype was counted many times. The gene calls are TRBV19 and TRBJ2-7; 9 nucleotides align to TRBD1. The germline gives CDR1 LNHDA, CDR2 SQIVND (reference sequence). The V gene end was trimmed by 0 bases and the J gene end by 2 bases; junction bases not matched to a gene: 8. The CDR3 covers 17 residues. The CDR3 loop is CASSIEALRTGAYEQYF. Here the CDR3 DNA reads TGTGCCAGTAGTATAGAAGCCTTACGGACAGGGGCCTACGAGCAGTACTTC.

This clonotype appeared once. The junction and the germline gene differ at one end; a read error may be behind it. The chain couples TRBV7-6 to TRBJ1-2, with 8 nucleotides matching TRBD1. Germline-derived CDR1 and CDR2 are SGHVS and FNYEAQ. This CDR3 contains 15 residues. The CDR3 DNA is TGTGCCAGCAGCTCTCGGACAGGGTTGAACTATGGCTACGCCTTC. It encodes CASSSRTGLNYGYAF.

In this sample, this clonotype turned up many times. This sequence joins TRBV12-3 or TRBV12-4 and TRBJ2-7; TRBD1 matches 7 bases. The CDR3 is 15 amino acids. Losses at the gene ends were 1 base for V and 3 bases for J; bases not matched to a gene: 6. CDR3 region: CASSLEGTAFYEQYF. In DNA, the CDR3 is TGTGCCAGCAGTTTAGAGGGGACAGCCTTCTACGAGCAGTACTTC.

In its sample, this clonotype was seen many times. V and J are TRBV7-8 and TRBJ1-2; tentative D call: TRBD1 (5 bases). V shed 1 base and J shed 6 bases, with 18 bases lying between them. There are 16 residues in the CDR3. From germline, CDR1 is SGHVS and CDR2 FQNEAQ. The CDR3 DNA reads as TGTGCCAGCAGCTTAGTTTCGGGGGTTAACGACGATGGCTACACCTTC. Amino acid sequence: CASSLVSGVNDDGYTF.

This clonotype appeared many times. The CDR3 DNA follows: TGTGCCAGCAGTACCACTCAGGGGGCGAGCACCGGGGAGCTGTTTTTT. As protein: CASSTTQGASTGELFF. J is TRBJ2-2 and V is TRBV4-2, with 8 nucleotides matching TRBD1. The CDR3 loop spans 16 amino acids. Germline assignment: CDR1 LGHNA and CDR2 YNFKEQ. The ends lost 6 bases at V and 4 bases at J; junction bases unmatched: 10.

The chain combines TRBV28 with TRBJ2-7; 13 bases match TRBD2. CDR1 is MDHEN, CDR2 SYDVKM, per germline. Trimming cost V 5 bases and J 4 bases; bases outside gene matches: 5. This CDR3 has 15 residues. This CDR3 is CASSTPTSGRYEQYF. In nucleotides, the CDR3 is TGTGCCAGCAGTACCCCGACTAGCGGGAGGTACGAGCAGTACTTC.

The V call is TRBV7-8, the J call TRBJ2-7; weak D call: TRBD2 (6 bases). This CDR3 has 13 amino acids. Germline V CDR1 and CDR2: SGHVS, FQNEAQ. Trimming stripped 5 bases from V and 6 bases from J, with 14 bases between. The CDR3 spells CASSRTSNPEQYF. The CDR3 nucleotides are TGTGCCAGCAGCAGAACTAGCAACCCCGAGCAGTACTTC.

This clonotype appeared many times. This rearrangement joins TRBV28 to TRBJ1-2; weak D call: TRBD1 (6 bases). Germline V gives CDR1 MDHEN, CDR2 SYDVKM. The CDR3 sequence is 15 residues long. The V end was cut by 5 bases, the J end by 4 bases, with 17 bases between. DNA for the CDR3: TGTGCCAGCAGTCGCTTAGGAGGGGGAGTCTATGGCTACACCTTC. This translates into CASSRLGGGVYGYTF.

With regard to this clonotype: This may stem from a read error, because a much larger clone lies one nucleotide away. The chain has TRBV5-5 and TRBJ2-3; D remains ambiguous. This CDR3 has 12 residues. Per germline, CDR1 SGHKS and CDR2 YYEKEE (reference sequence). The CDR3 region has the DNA TGTACCACTTCGACCCTTGAGGATACGCAGTATTTT. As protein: CTTSTLEDTQYF.

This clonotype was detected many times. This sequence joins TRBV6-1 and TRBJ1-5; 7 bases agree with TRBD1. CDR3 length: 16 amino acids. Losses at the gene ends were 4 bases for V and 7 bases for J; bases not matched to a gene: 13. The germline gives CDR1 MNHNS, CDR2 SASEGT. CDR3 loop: CASSVVLTGSYQPQHF. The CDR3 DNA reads TGTGCCAGCAGTGTTGTATTGACAGGGTCATACCAGCCCCAGCATTTT.

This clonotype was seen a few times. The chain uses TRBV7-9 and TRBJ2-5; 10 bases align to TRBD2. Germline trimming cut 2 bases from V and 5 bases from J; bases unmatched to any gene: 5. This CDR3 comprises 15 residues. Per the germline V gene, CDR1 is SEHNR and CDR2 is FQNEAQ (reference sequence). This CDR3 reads CASSLRTSGMETQYF. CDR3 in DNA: TGTGCCAGCAGCTTAAGAACTAGCGGGATGGAGACCCAGTACTTC.

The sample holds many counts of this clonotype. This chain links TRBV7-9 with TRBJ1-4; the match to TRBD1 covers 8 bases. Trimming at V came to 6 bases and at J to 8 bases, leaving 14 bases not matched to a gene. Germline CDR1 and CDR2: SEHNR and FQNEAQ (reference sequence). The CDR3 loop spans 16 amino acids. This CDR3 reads CASSLVPGTGGEKLFF. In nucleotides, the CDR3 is TGTGCCAGCAGTCTGGTACCCGGGACAGGCGGAGAAAAACTGTTTTTT.